This T cell receptor (beta chain) was obtained from a study of T cell responses to AZD1222 COVID-19 vaccine. Looking at the study overall: Samples with a second dose at about 4 or about 12 weeks were pooled together. Study-wide results and caveats: Within unmutated variant regions lay the reported targets of nearly half of spike-specific TCRs. Seropositive at baseline were only a handful of AZD1222 recipients. Spike-specific TCR breadth rose after two AZD1222 doses, and depth rose as well.

Profiling relied on immunoSEQ multiplex PCR, and the TCRdb table lists in-frame clones only, not all of them. The sample shows approximately 100,000 clones, about 90% of them seen only once. Germline V lookup: CDR1 WSHSY, CDR2 SAAADI. Unmatched junction bases numbered 9, after V lost 2 bases and J lost 3 bases. The CDR3 is 16 amino acids. Points on this clone: What it binds is unknown.

The V call is TRBV10-2, the J call TRBJ2-7, with 8 bases aligning to TRBD1. The TCR was taken from an adult in good health. The sample was peripheral blood, taken on day 0 of AZD1222 vaccination. CDR3 amino acids: CASSEGPGTGDYEQYF. CDR3 nucleotides: TGCGCCAGCAGTGAGGGCCCCGGGACAGGAGACTACGAGCAGTACTTC.